This TCR beta chain was sequenced during a study of OX40 agonist ivuxolimab in advanced cancers. For the study in its entirety: The costimulatory receptor OX40 (CD134) was targeted by ivuxolimab, a fully human IgG2 agonistic monoclonal antibody. Intravenous ivuxolimab was administered to patients every 2 weeks at six dose levels: 0.01, 0.1, 0.3, 1.5, 3 and 10 mg/kg. Among the approximately 54 dose-escalation patients, around 19 had hepatocellular carcinoma, about 15 melanoma, 9 renal cell carcinoma and 9 head and neck cancer. The dose-escalation cohort was roughly 83% male with a mean age of approximately 60 years, ranging from roughly 23 to 90. Prior anti-PD-1, anti-PD-L1 or anti-CTLA-4 therapy was permitted, and checkpoint inhibitors had been received by 40% to 50% of dose-escalation patients. Partial responses were achieved by three dose-escalation patients, of whom one had hepatocellular carcinoma and two had cutaneous melanoma. The purpose of peripheral TCRbeta sequencing was to test whether ivuxolimab changed TCR sequence diversity and led to clonal T-cell expansion. The paper describes the monotherapy dose-escalation part (N of about 47 patients) of the phase I trial of ivuxolimab. Overall results and qualifications from the work: In partial responders in the 0.1-3.0 mg/kg groups, normalized peripheral clonal expansion was found to be among the lowest, especially among CD8+ T cells. Low levels of normalized T-cell clonal expansion were also seen in some patients who did not respond. At doses of 0.1 to 3.0 mg/kg, clonal expansion of both CD4+ and CD8+ blood T cells was observed from baseline to week 6. Which antigens the clonally expanded peripheral T cells were specific for was not determined. After ivuxolimab, more expanded clones were found on average in CD8+ T cells than in CD4+ T cells.

The trial excluded patients who had a history of autoimmune disease or who were on systemic immunosuppression. Peripheral blood for TCR sequencing was drawn from every dose cohort at baseline, at cycle 4 day 1 and at cycle 7 day 1. Samples came from an open-label, multicenter, first-in-human phase I dose-escalation trial of ivuxolimab. Adults with locally advanced or metastatic melanoma, renal cell carcinoma, hepatocellular carcinoma or head and neck squamous cell carcinoma were enrolled in the trial. Before TCR sequencing, CD4+ T cells and CD8+ T cells were sorted from peripheral blood as separate populations. Details on this clone: Which antigen it targets is not known. Base qualities are not recorded, but no much larger clone differs from it by a single base.

Genomic DNA was extracted from sorted cells for sequencing of the TCRbeta CDR3 region. TCRbeta CDR3 regions were sequenced using the immunoSEQ Assay. TCRdb limited this immuneACCESS table to in-frame rearrangements with V and J called. A share of clones is missing; checked studies link under half to unresolved V genes, and the rest is unexplained. The sample records about 95,000 clones, more than 85% of which are singletons. Around 2.7% of the sample lies in the top ten. The receptor comes from an adult with an advanced solid tumor such as melanoma, head and neck, liver or kidney cancer. The sample in question was CD4+ or CD8+ T cells sorted from blood, obtained in a trial of the OX40 agonist ivuxolimab.

The CDR3 protein: CASGYRTELKNIQYF. The DNA sequence reads TGTGCCAGTGGTTACAGGACAGAGTTAAAAAACATTCAGTACTTC. The chain couples TRBV19 to TRBJ2-4; tentative D gene TRBD1, with 6 bases matching. CDR1 and CDR2 were assigned from the germline V gene (reference sequence) as LNHDA and SQIVND. V is cut by 8 bases and J by 4 bases, and the space between the germline ends is 18 bases. Reading from cysteine to phenylalanine, the CDR3 counts 15 amino acids. CDR3 DNA is the only sequence kept; it has 45 bases, read in frame from the first base.